This T cell receptor (beta chain) is drawn from a study of T cells in Graves' hyperthyroidism and ophthalmopathy. This clonotype was seen a few times. The antigen is not known. Study-level findings and limits: Ophthalmopathy was identified by the model a median around 5.9 months ahead of onset. Most expanded thyroid clonotypes above 0.001 also appeared in blood.

Amplified TCR beta CDR3 regions came from RNA transcripts. The HTBI primer set served for first-round RT-PCR of the TCR CDR3. TCRdb ran MiXCR on the multiplex PCR reads and lists one entry per CDR3 protein. The table includes around 290,000 distinct CDR3 sequences, around 15% detected once. Hyperthyroidism, newly diagnosed and lasting under 2 months, affected patients aged 18 to 65. CDR1 and CDR2 (germline): SEHNR, FQNEAQ (reference sequence). Trimming took 5 bases from V and 7 from J; bases not matched to a gene: 11. The CDR3 loop spans 16 amino acids. The chain is built from TRBV7-9 and TRBJ1-6, with 7 bases identical to TRBD1. The sequence was obtained from a woman in her thirties or forties with Graves' hyperthyroidism. What was sequenced was blood. DNA for the CDR3: TGTGCCAGCAGCGCCAAGGAAACAGGGGTGAATTCACCCCTCCACTTT. As protein: CASSAKETGVNSPLHF. Based on the CDR3 plus reference TRBV7-9 and TRBJ1-6, the full variable domain is DTGVSQNPRHKITKRGQNVTFRCDPISEHNRLYWYRQTLGQGPEFLTYFQNEAQLEKSRLLSDRFSAERPKGSFSTLEIQRTEQGDSAMYLCASSAKETGVNSPLHFGNGTRLTVT.